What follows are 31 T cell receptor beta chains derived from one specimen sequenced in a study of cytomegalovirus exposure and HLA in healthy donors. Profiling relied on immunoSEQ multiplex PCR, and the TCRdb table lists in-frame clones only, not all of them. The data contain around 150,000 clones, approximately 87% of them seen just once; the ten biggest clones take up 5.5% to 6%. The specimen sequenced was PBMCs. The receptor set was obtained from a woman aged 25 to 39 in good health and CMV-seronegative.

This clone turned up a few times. The CDR3: CASSFLRGGADTQYF. CDR3 sequence (DNA): TGTGCCAGCAGTTTCCTGCGTGGGGGAGCAGATACGCAGTATTTT. The chain is built from TRBV6-5 and TRBJ2-3, with D perhaps assigned TRBD1 or TRBD2 (5 bases each). Germline loops: CDR1 MNHEY, CDR2 SVGAGI. With 4 bases removed from V and 4 bases from J, the gap between germline ends came to 15 bases. This CDR3 has 15 amino acids.

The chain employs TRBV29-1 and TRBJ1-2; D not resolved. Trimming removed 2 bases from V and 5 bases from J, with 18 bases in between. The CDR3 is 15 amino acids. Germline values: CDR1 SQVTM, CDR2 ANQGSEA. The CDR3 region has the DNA TGCAGCGTTGAAACGGGGTTAGGGCTGAAATATGGCTACACCTTC. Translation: CSVETGLGLKYGYTF.

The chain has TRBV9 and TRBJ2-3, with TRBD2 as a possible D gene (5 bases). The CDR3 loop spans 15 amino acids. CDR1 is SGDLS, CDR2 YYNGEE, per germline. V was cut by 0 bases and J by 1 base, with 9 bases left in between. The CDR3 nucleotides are TGTGCCAGCAGCGTAGATGGACTCCGCACAGATACGCAGTATTTT. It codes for CASSVDGLRTDTQYF.

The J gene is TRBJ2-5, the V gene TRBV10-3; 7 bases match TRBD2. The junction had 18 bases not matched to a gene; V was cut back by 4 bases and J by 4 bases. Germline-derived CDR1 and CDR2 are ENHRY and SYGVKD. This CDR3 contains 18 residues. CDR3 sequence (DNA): TGTGCCATCAGTGTCGAGGGAGTTCTGGCGGGAGTCGGAGAGACCCAGTACTTC. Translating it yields CAISVEGVLAGVGETQYF.

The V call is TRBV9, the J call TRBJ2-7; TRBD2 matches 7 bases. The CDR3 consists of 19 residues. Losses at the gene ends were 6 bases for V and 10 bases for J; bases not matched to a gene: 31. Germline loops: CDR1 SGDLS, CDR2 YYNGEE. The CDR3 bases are TGTGCCAGCATCTTGAACGTTACAGGACGTCGGGAGGCCCCATGCTATCAGTACTTC. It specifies CASILNVTGRREAPCYQYF.

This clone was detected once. The CDR3 is CASTRIGGTTDTQYF. CDR3 in DNA: TGTGCCAGCACCCGGATCGGGGGAACGACAGATACGCAGTATTTT. This chain connects TRBV2 to TRBJ2-3, with D perhaps TRBD2 (6 bases). Germline V CDR1 and CDR2: SNHLY, FYNNEI. CDR3 length: 15 residues. Trimming stripped 7 bases from V and 3 bases from J, with 17 bases between.

CDR3 protein: CASSLGLAGDHEQYF. DNA of the CDR3: TGTGCCAGCAGTTTGGGGCTAGCGGGAGACCACGAGCAGTACTTC. This chain joins TRBV27 and TRBJ2-7, with 10 bases lining up with TRBD2. From germline, CDR1 is MNHEY and CDR2 SMNVEV (reference sequence). V shed 3 bases, J shed 5 bases, and the junction held 7 bases outside the gene matches. The CDR3 consists of 15 residues.

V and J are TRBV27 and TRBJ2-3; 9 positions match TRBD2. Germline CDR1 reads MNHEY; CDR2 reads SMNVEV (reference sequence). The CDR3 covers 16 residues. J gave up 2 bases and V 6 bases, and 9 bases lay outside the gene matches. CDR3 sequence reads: CASRPGSGGYTDTQYF. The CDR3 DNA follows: TGTGCCAGCAGGCCCGGGAGCGGGGGGTACACAGATACGCAGTATTTT.

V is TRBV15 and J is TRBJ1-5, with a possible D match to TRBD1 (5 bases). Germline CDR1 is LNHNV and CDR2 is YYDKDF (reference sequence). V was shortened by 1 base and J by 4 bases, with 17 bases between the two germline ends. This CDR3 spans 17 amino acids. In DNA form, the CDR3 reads TGTGCCACCAGCAGAGGCCGGTTCGGGGGAGGGAATCAGCCCCAGCATTTT. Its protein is CATSRGRFGGGNQPQHF.

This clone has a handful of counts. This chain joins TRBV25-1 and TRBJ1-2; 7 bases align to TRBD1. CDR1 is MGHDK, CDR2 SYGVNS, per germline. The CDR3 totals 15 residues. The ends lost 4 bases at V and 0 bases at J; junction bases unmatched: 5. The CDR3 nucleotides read TGTGCCAGCAGTGTGACAGGGTCAGCTAACTATGGCTACACCTTC. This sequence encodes CASSVTGSANYGYTF.

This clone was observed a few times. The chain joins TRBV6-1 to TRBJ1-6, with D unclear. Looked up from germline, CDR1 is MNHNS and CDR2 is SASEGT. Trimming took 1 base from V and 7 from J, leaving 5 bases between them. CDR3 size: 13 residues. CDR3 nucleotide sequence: TGTGCCAGCAGTGAAGACAGAAATTCACCCCTCCACTTT. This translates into CASSEDRNSPLHF.

In DNA form, the CDR3 reads TGTGCCAGCAGCGTACTAGCGGCCTTCACAGATACGCAGTATTTT. Translating it yields CASSVLAAFTDTQYF. The genes are TRBV27 and TRBJ2-3; 8 bases map to TRBD2. There are 15 residues in the CDR3. Germline lookup yields CDR1 MNHEY and CDR2 SMNVEV (reference sequence). V lost 6 bases to trimming and J lost 2 bases; unmatched junction nucleotides: 7.

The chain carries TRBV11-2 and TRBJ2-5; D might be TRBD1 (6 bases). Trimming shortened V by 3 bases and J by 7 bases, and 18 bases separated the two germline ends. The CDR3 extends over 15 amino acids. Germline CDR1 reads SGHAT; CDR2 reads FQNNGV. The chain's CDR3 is CASSFSGTPPGTQYF. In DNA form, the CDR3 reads TGTGCCAGCAGCTTTTCCGGGACACCGCCTGGGACCCAGTACTTC.

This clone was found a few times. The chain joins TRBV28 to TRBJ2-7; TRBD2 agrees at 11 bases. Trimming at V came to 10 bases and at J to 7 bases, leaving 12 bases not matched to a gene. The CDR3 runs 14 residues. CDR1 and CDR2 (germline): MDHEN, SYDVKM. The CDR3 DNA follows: TGTGCCACCCACCCCTCACTAGCGGGAGTGGAGCAGTACTTC. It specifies CATHPSLAGVEQYF.

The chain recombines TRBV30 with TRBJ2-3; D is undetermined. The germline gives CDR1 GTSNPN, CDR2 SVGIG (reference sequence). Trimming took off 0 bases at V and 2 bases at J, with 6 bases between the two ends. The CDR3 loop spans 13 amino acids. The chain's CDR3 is CAWSVGYTDTQYF. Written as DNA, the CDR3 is TGTGCCTGGAGTGTGGGTTACACAGATACGCAGTATTTT.

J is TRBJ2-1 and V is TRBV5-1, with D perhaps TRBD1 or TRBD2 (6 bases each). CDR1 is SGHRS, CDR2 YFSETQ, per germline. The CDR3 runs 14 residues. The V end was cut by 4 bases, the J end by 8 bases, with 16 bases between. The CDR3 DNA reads TGCGCCAGCAGCCTCCGGGAAAGGGGGGATGAGCAGTTCTTC. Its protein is CASSLRERGDEQFF. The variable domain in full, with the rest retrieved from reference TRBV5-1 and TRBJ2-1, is KAGVTQTPRYLIKTRGQQVTLSCSPISGHRSVSWYQQTPGQGLQFLFEYFSETQRNKGNFPGRFSGRQFSNSRSEMNVSTLELGDSALYLCASSLRERGDEQFFGPGTRLTVL.

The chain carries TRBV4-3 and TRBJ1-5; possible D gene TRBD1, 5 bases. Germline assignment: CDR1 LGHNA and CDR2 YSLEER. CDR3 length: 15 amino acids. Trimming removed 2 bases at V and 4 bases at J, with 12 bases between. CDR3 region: CASSQYIQVNQPQHF. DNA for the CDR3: TGCGCCAGCAGCCAATATATACAGGTGAATCAGCCCCAGCATTTT.

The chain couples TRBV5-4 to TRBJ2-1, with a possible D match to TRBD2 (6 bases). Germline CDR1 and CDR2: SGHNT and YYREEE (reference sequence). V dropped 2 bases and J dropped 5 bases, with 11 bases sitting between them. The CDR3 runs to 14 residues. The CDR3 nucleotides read TGTGCCAGCAGCTTCGGAGGGCGGGACAATGAGCAGTTCTTC. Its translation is CASSFGGRDNEQFF.

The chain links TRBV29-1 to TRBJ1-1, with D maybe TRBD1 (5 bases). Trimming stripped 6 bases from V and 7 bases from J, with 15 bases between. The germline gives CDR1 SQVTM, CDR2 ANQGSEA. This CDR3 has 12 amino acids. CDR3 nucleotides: TGCAGCGTCGTGGGGGACGGCTTTGAAGCTTTCTTT. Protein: CSVVGDGFEAFF.

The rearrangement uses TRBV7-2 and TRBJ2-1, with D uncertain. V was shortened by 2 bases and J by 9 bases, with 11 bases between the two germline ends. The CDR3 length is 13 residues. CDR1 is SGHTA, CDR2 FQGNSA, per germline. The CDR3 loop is CASSLQGSGEQFF. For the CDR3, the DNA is TGTGCCAGCAGCTTACAAGGATCCGGTGAGCAGTTCTTC. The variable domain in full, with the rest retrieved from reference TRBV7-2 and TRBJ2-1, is GAGVSQSPSNKVTEKGKDVELRCDPISGHTALYWYRQSLGQGLEFLIYFQGNSAPDKSGLPSDRFSAERTGGSVSTLTIQRTQQEDSAVYLCASSLQGSGEQFFGPGTRLTVL.

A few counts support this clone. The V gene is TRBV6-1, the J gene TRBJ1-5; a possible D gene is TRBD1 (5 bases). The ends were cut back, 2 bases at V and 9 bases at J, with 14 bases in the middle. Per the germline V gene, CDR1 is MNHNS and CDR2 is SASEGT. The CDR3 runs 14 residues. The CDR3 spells CASSEWGGRAPQHF. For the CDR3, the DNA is TGTGCCAGCAGTGAATGGGGGGGAAGGGCGCCCCAGCATTTT.

CDR3 sequence (DNA): TGCGCCAGCAGCCAAGATTGGGCTGACTTCTCAGATACGCAGTATTTT. Its protein product is CASSQDWADFSDTQYF. This chain links TRBV4-3 with TRBJ2-3, with D uncertain. CDR3 size: 16 residues. CDR1 and CDR2 (germline): LGHNA, YSLEER. Trimming removed 0 bases from V and 4 bases from J, with 14 bases in between.

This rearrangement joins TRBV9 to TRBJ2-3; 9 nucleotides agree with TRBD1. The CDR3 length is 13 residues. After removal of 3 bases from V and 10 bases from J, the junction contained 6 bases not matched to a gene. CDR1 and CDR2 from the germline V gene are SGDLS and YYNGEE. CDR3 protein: CASSGDRGSAQYF. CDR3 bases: TGTGCCAGCAGCGGAGACAGGGGGTCGGCGCAGTATTTT.

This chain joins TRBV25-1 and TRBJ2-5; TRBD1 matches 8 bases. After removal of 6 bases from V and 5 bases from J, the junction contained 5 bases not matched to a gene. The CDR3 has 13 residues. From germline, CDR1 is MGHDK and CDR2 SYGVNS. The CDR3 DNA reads TGTGCCAGCAGCCAGGGGGCACGGGAGACCCAGTACTTC. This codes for CASSQGARETQYF.

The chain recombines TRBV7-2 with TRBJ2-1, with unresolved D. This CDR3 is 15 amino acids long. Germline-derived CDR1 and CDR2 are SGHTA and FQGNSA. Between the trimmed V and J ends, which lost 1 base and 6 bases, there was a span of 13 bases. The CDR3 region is CASSLEPSTGNEQFF. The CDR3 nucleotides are TGTGCCAGCAGCTTAGAACCTAGTACGGGCAATGAGCAGTTCTTC.

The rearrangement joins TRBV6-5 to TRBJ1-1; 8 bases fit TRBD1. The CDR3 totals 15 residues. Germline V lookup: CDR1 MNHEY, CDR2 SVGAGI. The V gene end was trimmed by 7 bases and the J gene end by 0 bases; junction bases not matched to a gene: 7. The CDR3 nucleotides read TGTGCCAGCACAAACAGGGGGTTCATGAACACTGAAGCTTTCTTT. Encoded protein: CASTNRGFMNTEAFF.

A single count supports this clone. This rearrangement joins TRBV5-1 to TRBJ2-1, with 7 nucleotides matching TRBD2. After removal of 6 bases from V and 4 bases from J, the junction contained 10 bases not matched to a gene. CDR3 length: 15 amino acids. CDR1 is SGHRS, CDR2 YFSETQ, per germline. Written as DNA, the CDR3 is TGCGCCAGCAAAGCGGCGCTAGCGGTTTACAATGAGCAGTTCTTC. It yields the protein CASKAALAVYNEQFF.

The CDR3 spells CASSIVADSPLHF. Written as DNA, the CDR3 is TGTGCCAGTAGTATAGTGGCAGATTCACCCCTCCACTTT. The rearrangement links TRBV19 to TRBJ1-6; unclear D gene. V dropped 1 base and J dropped 8 bases, with 6 bases sitting between them. The CDR3 is made up of 13 amino acids. Looked up from germline, CDR1 is LNHDA and CDR2 is SQIVND (reference sequence).

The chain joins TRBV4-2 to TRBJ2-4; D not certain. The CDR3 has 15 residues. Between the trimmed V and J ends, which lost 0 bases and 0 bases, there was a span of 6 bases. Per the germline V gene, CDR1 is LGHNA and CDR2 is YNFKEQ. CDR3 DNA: TGTGCCAGCAGCCAAGAATGGCTAGCCAAAAACATTCAGTACTTC. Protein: CASSQEWLAKNIQYF.

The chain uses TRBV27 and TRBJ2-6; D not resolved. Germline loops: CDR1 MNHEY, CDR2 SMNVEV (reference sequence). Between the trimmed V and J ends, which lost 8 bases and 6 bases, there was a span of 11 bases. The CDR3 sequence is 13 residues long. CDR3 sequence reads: CASAPGEANVLTF. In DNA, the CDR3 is TGTGCCAGCGCCCCGGGTGAGGCCAACGTCCTGACTTTC.

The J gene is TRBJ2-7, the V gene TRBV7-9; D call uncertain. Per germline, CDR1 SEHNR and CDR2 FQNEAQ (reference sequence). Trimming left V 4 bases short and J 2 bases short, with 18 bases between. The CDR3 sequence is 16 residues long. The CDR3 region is CASSSPGLQLTYEQYF. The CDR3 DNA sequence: TGTGCCAGCAGCTCTCCGGGCCTACAGCTTACCTACGAGCAGTACTTC. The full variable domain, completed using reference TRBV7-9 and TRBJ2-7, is DTGVSQNPRHKITKRGQNVTFRCDPISEHNRLYWYRQTLGQGPEFLTYFQNEAQLEKSRLLSDRFSAERPKGSFSTLEIQRTEQGDSAMYLCASSSPGLQLTYEQYFGPGTRLTVT.